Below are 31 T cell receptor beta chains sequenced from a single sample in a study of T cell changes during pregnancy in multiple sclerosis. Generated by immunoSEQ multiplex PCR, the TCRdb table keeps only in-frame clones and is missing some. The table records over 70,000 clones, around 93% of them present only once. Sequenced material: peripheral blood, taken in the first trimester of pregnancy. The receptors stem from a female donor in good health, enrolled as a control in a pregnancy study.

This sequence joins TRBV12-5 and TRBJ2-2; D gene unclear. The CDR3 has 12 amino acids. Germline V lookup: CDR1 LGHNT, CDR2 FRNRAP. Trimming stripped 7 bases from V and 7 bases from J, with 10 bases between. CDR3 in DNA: TGTGCTAGTGCGTTTCCGGGCGGGGAGCTGTTTTTT. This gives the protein CASAFPGGELFF.

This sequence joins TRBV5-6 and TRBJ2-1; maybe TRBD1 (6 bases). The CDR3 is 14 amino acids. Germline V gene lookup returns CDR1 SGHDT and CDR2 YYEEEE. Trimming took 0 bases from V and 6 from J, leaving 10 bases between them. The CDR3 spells CASSLGTVSNEQFF. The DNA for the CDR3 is TGTGCCAGCAGCTTGGGGACAGTGTCCAATGAGCAGTTCTTC.

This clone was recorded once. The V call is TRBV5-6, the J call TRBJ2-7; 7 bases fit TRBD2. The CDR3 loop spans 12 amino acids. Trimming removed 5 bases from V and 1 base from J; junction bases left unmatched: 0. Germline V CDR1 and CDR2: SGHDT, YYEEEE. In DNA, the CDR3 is TGTGCCAGCAGGGGGGGGTCCTACGAGCAGTACTTC. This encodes CASRGGSYEQYF.

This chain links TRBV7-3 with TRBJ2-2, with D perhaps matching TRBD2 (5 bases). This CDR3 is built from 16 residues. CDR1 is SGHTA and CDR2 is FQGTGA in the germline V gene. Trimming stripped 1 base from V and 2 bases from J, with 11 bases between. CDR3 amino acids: CASSLRVGGNTGELFF. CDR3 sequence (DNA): TGTGCCAGCAGCTTAAGGGTCGGAGGTAACACCGGGGAGCTGTTTTTT.

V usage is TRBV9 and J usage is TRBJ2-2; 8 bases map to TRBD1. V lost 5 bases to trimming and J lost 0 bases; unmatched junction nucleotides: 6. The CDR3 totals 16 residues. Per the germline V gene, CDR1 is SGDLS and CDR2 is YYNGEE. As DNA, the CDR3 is TGTGCCAGCAGTCTTCAGGGGGCGCCGAACACCGGGGAGCTGTTTTTT. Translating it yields CASSLQGAPNTGELFF.

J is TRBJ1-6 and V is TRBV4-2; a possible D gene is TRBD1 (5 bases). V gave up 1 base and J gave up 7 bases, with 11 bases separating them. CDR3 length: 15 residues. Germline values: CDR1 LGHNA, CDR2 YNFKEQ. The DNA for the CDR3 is TGTGCCAGCAGCCAAGCAGCGGGGGACAATTCACCCCTCCACTTT. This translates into CASSQAAGDNSPLHF.

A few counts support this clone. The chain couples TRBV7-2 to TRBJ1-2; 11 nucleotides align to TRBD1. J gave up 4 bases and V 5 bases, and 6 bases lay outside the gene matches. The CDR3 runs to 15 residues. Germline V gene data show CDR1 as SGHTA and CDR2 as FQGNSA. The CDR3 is CASSRGQGASYGYTF. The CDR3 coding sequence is TGTGCCAGCAGCCGAGGACAGGGGGCAAGCTATGGCTACACCTTC.

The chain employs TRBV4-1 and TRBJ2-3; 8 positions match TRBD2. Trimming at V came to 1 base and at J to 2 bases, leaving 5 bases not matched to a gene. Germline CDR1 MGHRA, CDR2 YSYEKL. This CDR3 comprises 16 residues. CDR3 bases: TGCGCCAGCAGCCAAGCAGCGGGGGCCCCCACAGATACGCAGTATTTT. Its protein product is CASSQAAGAPTDTQYF.

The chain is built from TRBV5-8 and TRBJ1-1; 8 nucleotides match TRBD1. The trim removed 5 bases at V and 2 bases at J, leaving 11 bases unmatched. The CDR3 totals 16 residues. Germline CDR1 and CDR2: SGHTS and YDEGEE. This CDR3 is CASSRWTGPFNTEAFF. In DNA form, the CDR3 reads TGTGCCAGCAGTCGCTGGACAGGGCCCTTTAACACTGAAGCTTTCTTT.

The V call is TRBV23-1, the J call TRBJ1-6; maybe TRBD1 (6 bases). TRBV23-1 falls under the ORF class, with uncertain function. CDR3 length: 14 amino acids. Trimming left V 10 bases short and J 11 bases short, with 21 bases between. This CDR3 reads CAKFPGHLLTPLHF. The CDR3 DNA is TGCGCCAAATTTCCGGGACATTTGCTTACACCCCTCCACTTT.

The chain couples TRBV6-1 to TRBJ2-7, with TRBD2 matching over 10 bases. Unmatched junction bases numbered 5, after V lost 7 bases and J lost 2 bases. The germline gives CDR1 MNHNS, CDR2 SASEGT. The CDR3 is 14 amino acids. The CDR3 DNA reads TGTGCCAGCAAAGGACTAGCGGTGACCTACGAGCAGTACTTC. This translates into CASKGLAVTYEQYF.

The CDR3 protein is CASSLGQRQAEAFF. The CDR3 DNA is TGTGCCAGCAGCTTGGGACAGCGGCAGGCTGAAGCTTTCTTT. The V and J genes are TRBV27 and TRBJ1-1; 7 bases fit TRBD1. V lost 6 bases to trimming and J lost 6 bases; unmatched junction nucleotides: 10. Germline V lookup: CDR1 MNHEY, CDR2 SMNVEV (reference sequence). The CDR3 has 14 residues.

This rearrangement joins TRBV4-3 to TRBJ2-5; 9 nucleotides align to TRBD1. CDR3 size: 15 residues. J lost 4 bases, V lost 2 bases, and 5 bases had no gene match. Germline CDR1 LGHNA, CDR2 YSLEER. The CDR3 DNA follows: TGCGCCAGCAGCCAAAGACAGGGGGTAGGAGAGACCCAGTACTTC. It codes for CASSQRQGVGETQYF.

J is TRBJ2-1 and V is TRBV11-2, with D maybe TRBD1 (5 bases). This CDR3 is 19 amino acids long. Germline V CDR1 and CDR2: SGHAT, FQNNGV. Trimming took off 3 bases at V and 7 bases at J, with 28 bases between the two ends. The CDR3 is CASSFRANTSPLLGNEQFF. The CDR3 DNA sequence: TGTGCCAGCAGCTTCAGGGCCAATACTTCCCCTTTATTGGGGAATGAGCAGTTCTTC. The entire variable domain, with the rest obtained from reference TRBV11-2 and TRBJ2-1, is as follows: EAGVAQSPRYKIIEKRQSVAFWCNPISGHATLYWYQQILGQGPKLLIQFQNNGVVDDSQLPKDRFSAERLKGVDSTLKIQPAKLEDSAVYLCASSFRANTSPLLGNEQFFGPGTRLTVL.

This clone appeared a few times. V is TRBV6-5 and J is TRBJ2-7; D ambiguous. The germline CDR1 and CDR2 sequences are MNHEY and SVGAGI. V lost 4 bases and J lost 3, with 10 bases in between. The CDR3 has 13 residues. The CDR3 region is CASSFSNGYEQYF. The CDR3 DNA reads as TGTGCCAGCAGTTTTTCGAACGGCTACGAGCAGTACTTC.

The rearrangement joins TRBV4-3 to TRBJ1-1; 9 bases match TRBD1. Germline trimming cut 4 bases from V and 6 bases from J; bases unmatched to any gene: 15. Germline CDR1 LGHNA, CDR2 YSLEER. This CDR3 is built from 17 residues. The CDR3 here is CASSRYSGTGRGAEAFF. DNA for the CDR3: TGCGCCAGCAGCCGATATTCCGGGACAGGGCGCGGTGCTGAAGCTTTCTTT.

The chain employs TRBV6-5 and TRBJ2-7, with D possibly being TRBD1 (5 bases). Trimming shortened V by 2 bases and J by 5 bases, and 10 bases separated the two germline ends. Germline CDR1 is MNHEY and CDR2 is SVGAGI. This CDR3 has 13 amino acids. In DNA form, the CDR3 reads TGTGCCAGCAGTTACAGGGGAACTAACGAGCAGTACTTC. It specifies CASSYRGTNEQYF.

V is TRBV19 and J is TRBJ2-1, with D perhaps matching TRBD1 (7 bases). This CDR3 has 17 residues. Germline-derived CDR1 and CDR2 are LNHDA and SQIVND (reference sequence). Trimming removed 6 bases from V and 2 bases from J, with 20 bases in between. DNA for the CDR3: TGTGCCAGTAGCTCATTGGGTCGGGGGACAGCCTACAATGAGCAGTTCTTC. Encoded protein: CASSSLGRGTAYNEQFF.

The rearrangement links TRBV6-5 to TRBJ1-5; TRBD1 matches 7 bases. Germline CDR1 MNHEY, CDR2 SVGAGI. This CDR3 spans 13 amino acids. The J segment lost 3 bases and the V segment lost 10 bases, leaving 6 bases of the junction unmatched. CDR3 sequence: CATRQGLNQPQHF. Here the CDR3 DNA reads TGTGCCACCCGACAGGGCCTCAATCAGCCCCAGCATTTT.

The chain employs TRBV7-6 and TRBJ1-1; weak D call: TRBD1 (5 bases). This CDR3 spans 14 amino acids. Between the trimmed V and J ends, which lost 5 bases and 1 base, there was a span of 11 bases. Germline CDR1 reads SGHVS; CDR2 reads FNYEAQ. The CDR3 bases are TGTGCCAGCAGCCCCGCAGGGTGGAACACTGAAGCTTTCTTT. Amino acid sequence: CASSPAGWNTEAFF.

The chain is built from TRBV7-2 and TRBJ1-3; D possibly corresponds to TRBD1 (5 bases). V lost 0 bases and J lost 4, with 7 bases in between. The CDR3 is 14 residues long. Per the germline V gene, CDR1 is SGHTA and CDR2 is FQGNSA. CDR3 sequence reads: CASSLAPGGNTIYF. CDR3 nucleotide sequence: TGTGCCAGCAGCTTAGCGCCAGGGGGAAACACCATATATTTT.

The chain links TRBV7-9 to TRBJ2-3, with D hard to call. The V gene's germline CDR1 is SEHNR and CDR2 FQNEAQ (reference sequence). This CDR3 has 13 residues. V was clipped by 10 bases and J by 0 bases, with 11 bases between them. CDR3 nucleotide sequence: TGTGCCACCCTAAGAGGCAGCACAGATACGCAGTATTTT. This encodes CATLRGSTDTQYF.

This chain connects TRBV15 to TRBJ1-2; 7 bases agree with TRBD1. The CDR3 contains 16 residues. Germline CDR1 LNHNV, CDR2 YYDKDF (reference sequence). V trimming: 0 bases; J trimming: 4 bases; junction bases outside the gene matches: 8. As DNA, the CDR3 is TGTGCCACCAGCAGAGAACGGAGGGACAGCGCCTATGGCTACACCTTC. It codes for CATSRERRDSAYGYTF.

CDR3 DNA sequence: TGTGCCAGCAGCGCCTCCCCAGGGGGCTTGGAAGAGACCCAGTACTTC. It translates to CASSASPGGLEETQYF. The chain links TRBV13 to TRBJ2-5; 8 bases line up with TRBD1. CDR1 is PRHDT and CDR2 is FYEKMQ in the germline V gene (reference sequence). V shed 5 bases and J 3 bases; nucleotides not matched to a gene: 11. The CDR3 contains 16 residues. Full variable domain (remainder filled in from reference TRBV13 and TRBJ2-5): AAGVIQSPRHLIKEKRETATLKCYPIPRHDTVYWYQQGPGQDPQFLISFYEKMQSDKGSIPDRFSAQQFSDYHSELNMSSLELGDSALYFCASSASPGGLEETQYFGPGTRLLVL.

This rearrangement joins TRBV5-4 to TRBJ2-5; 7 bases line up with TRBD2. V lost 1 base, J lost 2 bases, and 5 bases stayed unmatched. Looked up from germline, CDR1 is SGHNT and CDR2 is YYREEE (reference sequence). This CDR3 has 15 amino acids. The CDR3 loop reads CASSLPGGRQETQYF. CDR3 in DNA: TGTGCCAGCAGCTTGCCGGGGGGTCGGCAAGAGACCCAGTACTTC.

CDR3 protein: CASSDRAVNQPQHF. CDR3 in DNA: TGTGCCAGCAGTGACAGGGCCGTCAATCAGCCCCAGCATTTT. The chain links TRBV27 to TRBJ1-5; 7 bases are shared with TRBD1. The CDR3 length is 14 residues. CDR1 is MNHEY, CDR2 SMNVEV, per germline (reference sequence). Germline trimming cut 5 bases from V and 3 bases from J; bases unmatched to any gene: 4.

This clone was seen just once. The CDR3 bases are TGTGCCAGCAACCGGGACAGGCAGGTAGATACGCAGTATTTT. Encoded protein: CASNRDRQVDTQYF. This chain connects TRBV7-9 to TRBJ2-3; 8 nucleotides agree with TRBD1. Germline CDR1 SEHNR, CDR2 FQNEAQ (reference sequence). CDR3 length: 14 residues. V shed 7 bases and J 5 bases; nucleotides not matched to a gene: 8. The full variable domain, with the rest looked up from reference TRBV7-9 and TRBJ2-3, is DTGVSQNPRHKITKRGQNVTFRCDPISEHNRLYWYRQTLGQGPEFLTYFQNEAQLEKSRLLSDRFSAERPKGSFSTLEIQRTEQGDSAMYLCASNRDRQVDTQYFGPGTRLTVL.

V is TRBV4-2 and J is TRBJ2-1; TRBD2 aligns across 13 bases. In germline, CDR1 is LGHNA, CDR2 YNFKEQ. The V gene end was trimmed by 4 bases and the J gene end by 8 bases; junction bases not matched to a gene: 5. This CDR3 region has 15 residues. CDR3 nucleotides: TGTGCCAGCAGCCTTACTAGCGGGGGGGCCGATGAGCAGTTCTTC. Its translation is CASSLTSGGADEQFF.

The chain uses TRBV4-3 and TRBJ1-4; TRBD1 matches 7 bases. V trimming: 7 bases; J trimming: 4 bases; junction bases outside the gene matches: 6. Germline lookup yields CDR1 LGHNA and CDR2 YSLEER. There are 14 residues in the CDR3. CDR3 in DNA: TGCGCCAGCACCCCAGGGGGAAATAATGAAAAACTGTTTTTT. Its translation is CASTPGGNNEKLFF.

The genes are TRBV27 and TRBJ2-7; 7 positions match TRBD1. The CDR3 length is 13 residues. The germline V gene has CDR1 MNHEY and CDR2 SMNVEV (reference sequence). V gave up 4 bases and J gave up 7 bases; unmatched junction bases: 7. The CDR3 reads CASSSRDSREQYF. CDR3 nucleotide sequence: TGTGCCAGCAGTTCCCGGGACAGCCGGGAGCAGTACTTC.

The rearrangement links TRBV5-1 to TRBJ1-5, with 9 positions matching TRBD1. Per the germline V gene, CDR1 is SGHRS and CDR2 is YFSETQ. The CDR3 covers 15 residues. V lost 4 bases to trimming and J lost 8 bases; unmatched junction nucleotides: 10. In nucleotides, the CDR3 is TGCGCCAGCAGCAAGGGACAGGGAGGTCAGGAGCCCCAGCATTTT. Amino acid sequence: CASSKGQGGQEPQHF.